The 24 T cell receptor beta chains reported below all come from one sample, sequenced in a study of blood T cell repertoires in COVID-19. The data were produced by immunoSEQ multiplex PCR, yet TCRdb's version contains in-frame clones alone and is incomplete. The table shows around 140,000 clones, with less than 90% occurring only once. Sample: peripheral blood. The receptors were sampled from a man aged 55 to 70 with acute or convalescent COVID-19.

CDR3 amino acids: CATSGMCYSGNTIYF. The CDR3 DNA is TGTGCCACCAGTGGAATGTGCTACTCTGGAAACACCATATATTTT. The chain recombines TRBV24-1 with TRBJ1-3; D is unclear. The V end lost 5 bases, the J end lost 0 bases, and 10 bases lay between the germline ends. Germline V lookup: CDR1 KGHDR, CDR2 SFDVKD. CDR3 length: 15 amino acids.

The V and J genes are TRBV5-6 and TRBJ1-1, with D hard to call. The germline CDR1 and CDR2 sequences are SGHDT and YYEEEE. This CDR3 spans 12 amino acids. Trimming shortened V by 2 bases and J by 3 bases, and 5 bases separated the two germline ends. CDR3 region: CASSFLHTEAFF. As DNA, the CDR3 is TGTGCCAGCAGCTTTCTACACACTGAAGCTTTCTTT.

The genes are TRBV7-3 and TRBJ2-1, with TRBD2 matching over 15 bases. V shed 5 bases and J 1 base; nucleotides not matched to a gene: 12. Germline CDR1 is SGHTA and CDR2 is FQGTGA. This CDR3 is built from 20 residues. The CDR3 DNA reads TGTGCCAGCAGCCTCACGGGACTAGCGGGGGGAACATTTTCCTACAATGAGCAGTTCTTC. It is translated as CASSLTGLAGGTFSYNEQFF.

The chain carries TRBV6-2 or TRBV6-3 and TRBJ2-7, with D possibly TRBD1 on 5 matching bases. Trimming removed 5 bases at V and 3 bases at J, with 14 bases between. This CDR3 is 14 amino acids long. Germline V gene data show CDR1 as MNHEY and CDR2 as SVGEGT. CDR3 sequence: CASSVGQGRYEQYF. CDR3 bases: TGTGCCAGCAGTGTCGGGCAGGGCCGCTACGAGCAGTACTTC.

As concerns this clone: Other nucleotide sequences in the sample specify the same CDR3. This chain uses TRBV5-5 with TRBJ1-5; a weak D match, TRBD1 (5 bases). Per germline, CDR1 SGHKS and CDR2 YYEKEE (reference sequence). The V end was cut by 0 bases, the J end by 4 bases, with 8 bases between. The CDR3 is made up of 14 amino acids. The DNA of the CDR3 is TGTGCCAGCAGCTTGGCGGGGGGAAATCAGCCCCAGCATTTT. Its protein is CASSLAGGNQPQHF.

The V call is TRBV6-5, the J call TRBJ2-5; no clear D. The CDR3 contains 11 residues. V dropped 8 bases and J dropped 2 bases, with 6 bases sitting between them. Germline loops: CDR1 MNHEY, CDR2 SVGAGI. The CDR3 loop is CASAEQETQYF. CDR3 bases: TGTGCCAGCGCGGAACAAGAGACCCAGTACTTC.

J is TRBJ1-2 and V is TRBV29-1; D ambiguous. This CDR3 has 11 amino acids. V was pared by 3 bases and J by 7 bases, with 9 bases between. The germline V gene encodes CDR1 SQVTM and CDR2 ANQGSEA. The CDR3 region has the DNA TGCAGCGTTGAGGCGGAGGCTGGCTACACCTTC. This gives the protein CSVEAEAGYTF.

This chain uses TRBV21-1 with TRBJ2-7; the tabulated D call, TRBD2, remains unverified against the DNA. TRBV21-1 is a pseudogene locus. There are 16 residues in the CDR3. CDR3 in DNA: TGTGCCAGCAGCAAAACCCGACTAGTTCCCGCTCGCGAGCAGTACTTC. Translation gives CASSKTRLVPAREQYF.

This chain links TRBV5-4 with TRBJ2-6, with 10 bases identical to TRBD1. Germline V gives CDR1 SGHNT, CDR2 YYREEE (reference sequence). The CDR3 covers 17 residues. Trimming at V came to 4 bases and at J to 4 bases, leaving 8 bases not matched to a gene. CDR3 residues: CASSGPGTGAGANVLTF. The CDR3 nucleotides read TGTGCCAGCAGCGGTCCCGGGACAGGGGCCGGGGCCAACGTCCTGACTTTC. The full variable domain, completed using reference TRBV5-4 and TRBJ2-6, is ETGVTQSPTHLIKTRGQQVTLRCSSQSGHNTVSWYQQALGQGPQFIFQYYREEENGRGNFPPRFSGLQFPNYSSELNVNALELDDSALYLCASSGPGTGAGANVLTFGAGSRLTVL.

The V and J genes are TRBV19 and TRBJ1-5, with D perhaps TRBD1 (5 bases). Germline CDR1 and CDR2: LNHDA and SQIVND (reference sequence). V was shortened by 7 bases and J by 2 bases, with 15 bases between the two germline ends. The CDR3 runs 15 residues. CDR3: CASKREGWGNQPQHF. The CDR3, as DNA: TGTGCCAGTAAAAGGGAGGGGTGGGGCAATCAGCCCCAGCATTTT.

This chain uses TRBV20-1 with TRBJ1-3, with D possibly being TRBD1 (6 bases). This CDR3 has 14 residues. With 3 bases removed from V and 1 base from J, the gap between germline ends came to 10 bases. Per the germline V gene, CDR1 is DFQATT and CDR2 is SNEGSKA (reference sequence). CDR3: CSASTGHSGNTIYF. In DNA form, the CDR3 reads TGCAGTGCTAGTACAGGGCATTCTGGAAACACCATATATTTT.

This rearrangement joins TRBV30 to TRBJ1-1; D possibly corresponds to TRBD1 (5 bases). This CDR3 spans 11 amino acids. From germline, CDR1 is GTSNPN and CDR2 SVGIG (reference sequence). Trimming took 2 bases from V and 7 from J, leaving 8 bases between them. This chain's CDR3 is CAWSFRGEAFF. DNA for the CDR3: TGTGCCTGGAGTTTTAGGGGTGAAGCTTTCTTT.

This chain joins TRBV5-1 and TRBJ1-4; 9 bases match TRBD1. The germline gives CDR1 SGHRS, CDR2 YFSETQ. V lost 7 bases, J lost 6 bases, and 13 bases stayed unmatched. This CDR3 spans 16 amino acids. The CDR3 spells CASGPQTGTGYEKLFF. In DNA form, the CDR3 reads TGCGCCAGCGGACCCCAAACCGGGACAGGGTATGAAAAACTGTTTTTT.

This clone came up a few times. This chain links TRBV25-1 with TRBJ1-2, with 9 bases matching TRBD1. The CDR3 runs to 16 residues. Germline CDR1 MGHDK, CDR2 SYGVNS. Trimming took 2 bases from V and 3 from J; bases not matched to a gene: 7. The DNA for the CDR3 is TGTGCCAGCAGTGAAAAGAGCGACAGGGGGTACTATGGCTACACCTTC. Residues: CASSEKSDRGYYGYTF.

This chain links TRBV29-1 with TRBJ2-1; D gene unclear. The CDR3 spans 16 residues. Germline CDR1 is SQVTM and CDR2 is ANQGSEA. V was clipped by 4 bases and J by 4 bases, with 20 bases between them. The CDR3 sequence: CSVGGAAASSYNEQFF. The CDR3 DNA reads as TGCAGCGTTGGAGGTGCAGCAGCGTCCTCATACAATGAGCAGTTCTTC.

This chain's CDR3 is CASSESGAGHEQYF. Written as DNA, the CDR3 is TGTGCCAGCAGTGAAAGCGGAGCTGGGCACGAGCAGTACTTC. The V call is TRBV6-1, the J call TRBJ2-7, with D tentatively TRBD2 (5 bases). Germline loops: CDR1 MNHNS, CDR2 SASEGT. The V end lost 2 bases, the J end lost 5 bases, and 13 bases lay between the germline ends. CDR3 length: 14 amino acids.

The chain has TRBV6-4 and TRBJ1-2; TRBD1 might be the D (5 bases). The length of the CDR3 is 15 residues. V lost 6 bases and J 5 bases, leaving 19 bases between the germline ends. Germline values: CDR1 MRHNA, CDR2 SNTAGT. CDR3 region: CASSVDSARPYGYTF. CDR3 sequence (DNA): TGTGCCAGCAGCGTTGACAGTGCCCGCCCGTATGGCTACACCTTC.

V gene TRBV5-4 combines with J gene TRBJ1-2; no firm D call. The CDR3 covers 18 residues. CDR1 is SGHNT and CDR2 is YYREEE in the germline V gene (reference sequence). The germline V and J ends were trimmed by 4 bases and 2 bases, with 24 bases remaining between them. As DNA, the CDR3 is TGTGCCAGCAGCCTCTCCGGCCGACTACCATTGGGAAACTATGGCTACACCTTC. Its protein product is CASSLSGRLPLGNYGYTF. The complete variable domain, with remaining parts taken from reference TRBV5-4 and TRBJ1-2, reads ETGVTQSPTHLIKTRGQQVTLRCSSQSGHNTVSWYQQALGQGPQFIFQYYREEENGRGNFPPRFSGLQFPNYSSELNVNALELDDSALYLCASSLSGRLPLGNYGYTFGSGTRLTVV.

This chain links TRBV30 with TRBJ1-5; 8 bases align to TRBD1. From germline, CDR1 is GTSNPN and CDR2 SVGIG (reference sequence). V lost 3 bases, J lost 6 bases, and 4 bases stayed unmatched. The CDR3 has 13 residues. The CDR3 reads CAWRTGVGQPQHF. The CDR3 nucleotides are TGTGCCTGGAGGACAGGGGTTGGTCAGCCCCAGCATTTT.

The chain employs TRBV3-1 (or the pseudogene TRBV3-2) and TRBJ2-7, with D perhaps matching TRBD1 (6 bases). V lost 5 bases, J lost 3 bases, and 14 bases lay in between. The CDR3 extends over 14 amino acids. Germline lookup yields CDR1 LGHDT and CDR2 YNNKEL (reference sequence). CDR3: CASSIPSRGYEQYF. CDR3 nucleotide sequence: TGTGCCAGCAGCATCCCGTCCAGGGGCTACGAGCAGTACTTC.

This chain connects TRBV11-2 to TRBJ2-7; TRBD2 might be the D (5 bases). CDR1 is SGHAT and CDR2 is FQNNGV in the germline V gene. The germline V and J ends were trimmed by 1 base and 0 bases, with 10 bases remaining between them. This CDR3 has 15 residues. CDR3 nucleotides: TGTGCCAGCAGCTTAGGGAGGTCGAGCTCCTACGAGCAGTACTTC. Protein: CASSLGRSSSYEQYF.

In nucleotides, the CDR3 is TGTGCCAGCAGCTTCAGCGGACTAGCGGGGGGGCGTAATACGCAGTATTTT. Encoded protein: CASSFSGLAGGRNTQYF. This rearrangement joins TRBV7-2 to TRBJ2-3; 15 positions match TRBD2. Germline V CDR1 and CDR2: SGHTA, FQGNSA. This CDR3 is built from 17 residues. V dropped 3 bases and J dropped 7; count of bases not matched to a gene: 8.

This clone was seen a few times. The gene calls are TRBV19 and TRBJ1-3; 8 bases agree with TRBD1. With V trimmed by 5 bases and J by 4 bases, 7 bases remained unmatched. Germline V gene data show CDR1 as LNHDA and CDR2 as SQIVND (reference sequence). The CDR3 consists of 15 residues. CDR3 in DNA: TGTGCCAGTAGTCCGGACAGGGCGAGGGGAAACACCATATATTTT. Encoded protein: CASSPDRARGNTIYF.

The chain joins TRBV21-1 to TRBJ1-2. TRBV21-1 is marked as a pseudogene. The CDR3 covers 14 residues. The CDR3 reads CASSGEGGWYGYTF. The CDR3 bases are TGTGCCAGCAGCGGGGAGGGAGGGTGGTATGGCTACACCTTC.